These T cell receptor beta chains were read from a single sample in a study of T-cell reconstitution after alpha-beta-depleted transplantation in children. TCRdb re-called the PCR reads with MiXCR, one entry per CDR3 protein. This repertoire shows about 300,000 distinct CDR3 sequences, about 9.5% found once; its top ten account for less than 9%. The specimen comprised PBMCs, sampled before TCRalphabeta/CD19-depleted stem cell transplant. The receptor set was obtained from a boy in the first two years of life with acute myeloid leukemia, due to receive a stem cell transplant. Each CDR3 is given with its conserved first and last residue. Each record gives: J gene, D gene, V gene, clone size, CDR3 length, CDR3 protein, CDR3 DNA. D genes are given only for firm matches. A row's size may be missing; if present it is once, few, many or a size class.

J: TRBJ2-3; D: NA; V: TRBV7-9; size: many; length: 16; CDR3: CASSRARGASTDTQYF; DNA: TGTGCCAGCAGCCGCGCTCGTGGGGCGAGCACAGATACGCAGTATTTT
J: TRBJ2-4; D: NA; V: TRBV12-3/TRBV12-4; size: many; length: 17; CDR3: CASSFSGQFLAKNIQYF; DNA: TGTGCCAGCAGTTTCTCCGGACAGTTCCTAGCCAAAAACATTCAGTACTTC
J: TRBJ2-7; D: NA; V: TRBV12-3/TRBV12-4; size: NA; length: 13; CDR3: CASSPGPGYEQYF; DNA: TGTGCCAGCAGTCCCGGACCGGGTTACGAGCAGTACTTC
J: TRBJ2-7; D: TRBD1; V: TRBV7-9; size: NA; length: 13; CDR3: CAVTGTGTYEQYF; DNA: TGTGCCGTAACCGGGACAGGGACCTACGAGCAGTACTTC
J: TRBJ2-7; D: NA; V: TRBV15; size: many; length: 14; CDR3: CATSREYQIYEQYF; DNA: TGTGCCACCAGCAGAGAGTACCAAATCTACGAGCAGTACTTC
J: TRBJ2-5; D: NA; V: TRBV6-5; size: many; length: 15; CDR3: CASSSHQENKRAQYF; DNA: TGTGCCAGCAGTTCCCACCAGGAAAACAAAAGGGCCCAGTACTTC
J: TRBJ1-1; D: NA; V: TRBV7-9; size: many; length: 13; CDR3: CASSLRGKTEAFF; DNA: TGTGCCAGCAGCTTGAGGGGGAAGACTGAAGCTTTCTTT
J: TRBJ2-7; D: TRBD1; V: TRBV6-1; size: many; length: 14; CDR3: CASSGTGGFREQYF; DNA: TGTGCCAGCAGTGGGACAGGGGGTTTTAGGGAGCAGTACTTC
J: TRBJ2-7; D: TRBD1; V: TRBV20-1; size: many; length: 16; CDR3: CSASPGQGDFSYEQYF; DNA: TGCAGTGCCTCCCCGGGACAGGGAGACTTCTCCTACGAGCAGTACTTC
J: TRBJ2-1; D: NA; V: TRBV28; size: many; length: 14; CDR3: CASSLVGFGNEQFF; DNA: TGTGCCAGCAGTTTAGTTGGTTTTGGCAATGAGCAGTTCTTC
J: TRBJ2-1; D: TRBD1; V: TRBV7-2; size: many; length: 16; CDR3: CASSWMAGTGVTEQFF; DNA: TGTGCCAGCAGCTGGATGGCTGGGACAGGGGTCACTGAGCAGTTCTTC
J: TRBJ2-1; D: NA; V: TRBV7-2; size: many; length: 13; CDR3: CASSFSGGRGQFF; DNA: TGTGCCAGCAGCTTTTCCGGGGGAAGGGGGCAGTTCTTC
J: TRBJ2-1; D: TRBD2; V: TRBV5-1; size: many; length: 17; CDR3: CASSLPSLAGEGNEQFF; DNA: TGCGCCAGCAGCTTGCCCTCTCTAGCGGGGGAGGGGAATGAGCAGTTCTTC
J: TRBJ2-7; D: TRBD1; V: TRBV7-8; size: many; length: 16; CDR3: CASSLAAQGVAGEQYF; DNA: TGTGCCAGCAGCTTAGCAGCACAGGGGGTAGCCGGGGAGCAGTACTTC
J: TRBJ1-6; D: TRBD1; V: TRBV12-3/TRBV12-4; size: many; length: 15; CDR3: CASSLAGTGYSPLHF; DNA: TGTGCCAGCAGTTTAGCCGGGACAGGGTATTCACCCCTCCACTTT
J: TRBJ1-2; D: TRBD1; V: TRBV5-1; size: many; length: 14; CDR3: CASSDGTGVHGYTF; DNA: TGCGCCAGCAGCGATGGGACAGGGGTTCATGGCTACACCTTC
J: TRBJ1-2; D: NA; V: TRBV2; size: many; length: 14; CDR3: CASSQGTDRWEYTF; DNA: TGTGCCAGCAGTCAAGGGACCGACAGATGGGAATACACCTTC
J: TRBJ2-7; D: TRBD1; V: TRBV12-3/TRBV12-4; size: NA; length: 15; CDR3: CASSLRGTGGVEQYF; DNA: TGTGCCAGCAGTTTACGCGGGACAGGGGGGGTCGAGCAGTACTTC
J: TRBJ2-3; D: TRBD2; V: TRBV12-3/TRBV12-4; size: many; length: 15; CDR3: CASSAIAGVTDTQYF; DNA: TGTGCCAGCAGTGCAATAGCGGGGGTCACAGATACGCAGTATTTT
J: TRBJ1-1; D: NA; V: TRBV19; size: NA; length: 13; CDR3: CASSSVEGTEAFF; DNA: TGTGCCAGTAGCTCCGTTGAGGGCACTGAAGCTTTCTTT
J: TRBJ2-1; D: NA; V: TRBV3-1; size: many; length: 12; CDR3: CASSQKGYEQFF; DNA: TGTGCCAGCAGCCAAAAAGGGTATGAGCAGTTCTTC
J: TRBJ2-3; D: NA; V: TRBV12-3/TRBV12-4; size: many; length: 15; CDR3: CASSFMMDSTDTQYF; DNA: TGTGCCAGCAGTTTCATGATGGATAGCACAGATACGCAGTATTTT
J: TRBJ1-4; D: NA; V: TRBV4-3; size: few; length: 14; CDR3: CASSKGPTNEKLFF; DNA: TGCGCCAGCAGCAAGGGACCGACTAATGAAAAACTGTTTTTT
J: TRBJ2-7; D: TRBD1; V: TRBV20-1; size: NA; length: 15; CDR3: CSATDPGTAVYEQYF; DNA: TGCAGTGCTACCGACCCCGGGACAGCAGTCTACGAGCAGTACTTC
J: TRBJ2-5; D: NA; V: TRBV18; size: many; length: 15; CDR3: CASSPPRRGLETQYF; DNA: TGTGCCAGCTCACCACCGCGTCGGGGGCTAGAGACCCAGTACTTC
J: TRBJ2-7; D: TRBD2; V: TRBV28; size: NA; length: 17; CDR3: CASSDGTSGIGAYEQYF; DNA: TGTGCCAGCAGTGACGGGACTAGCGGGATCGGGGCCTACGAGCAGTACTTC
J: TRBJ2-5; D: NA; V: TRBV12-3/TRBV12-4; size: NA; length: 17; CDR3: CASSLGARSLVLSTQYF; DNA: TGTGCCAGCAGTTTAGGGGCCCGGTCCCTTGTCTTATCGACCCAGTACTTC
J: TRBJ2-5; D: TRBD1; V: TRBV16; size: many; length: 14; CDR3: CASSLRTGSETQYF; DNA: TGTGCCAGCAGCCTCCGGACAGGGTCGGAGACCCAGTACTTC
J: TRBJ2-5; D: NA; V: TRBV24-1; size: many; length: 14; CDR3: CATSEGTYQETQYF; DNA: TGTGCCACCAGTGAAGGGACATACCAAGAGACCCAGTACTTC
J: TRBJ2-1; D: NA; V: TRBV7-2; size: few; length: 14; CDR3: CASSPQGGYNEQFF; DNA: TGTGCCAGCAGCCCCCAGGGGGGGTACAATGAGCAGTTCTTC
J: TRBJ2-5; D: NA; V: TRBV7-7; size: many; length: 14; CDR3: CASSLRGLKETQYF; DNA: TGTGCTAGCAGCTTGAGGGGGTTAAAAGAGACCCAGTACTTC
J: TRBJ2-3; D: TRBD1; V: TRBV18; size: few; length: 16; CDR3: CASSHGTGGQTDTQYF; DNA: TGTGCCAGCTCACACGGGACAGGGGGCCAAACAGATACGCAGTATTTT
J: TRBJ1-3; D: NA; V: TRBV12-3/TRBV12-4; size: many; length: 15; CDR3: CASTDMGGSGNTIYF; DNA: TGTGCCAGCACGGACATGGGGGGTTCTGGAAACACCATATATTTT
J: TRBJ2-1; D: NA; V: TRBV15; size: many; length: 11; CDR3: CATSRNNEQFF; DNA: TGTGCCACCAGCCGGAACAATGAGCAGTTCTTC
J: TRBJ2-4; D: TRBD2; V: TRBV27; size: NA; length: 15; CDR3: CASSPSASGKNIQYF; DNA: TGTGCCAGCAGTCCCTCCGCTAGCGGCAAAAACATTCAGTACTTC